This record covers a single T cell receptor (beta chain). As yet, its antigen is unknown. These data belong to a study of shared clonotypes between healthy human individuals. Looking at the study overall: Aged between 18 and 49, the donors were a couple of women and a few men.

There are 16 residues in the CDR3. Looked up from germline, CDR1 is KGHSH and CDR2 is LQKENI. The trim removed 3 bases at V and 7 bases at J, leaving 11 bases unmatched. Notes on the study in general: In contrast to clonotypes shared by all four donors, non-shared clonotypes had lower generation probabilities. Naive CD4 clonotypes overlapped across a few donors at roughly 5.1%.

Study donors comprised healthy, HIV-negative adults devoid of recent acute infection or vaccination. The protocol was immunoSEQ multiplex PCR, while the TCRdb copy is restricted to in-frame clones and leaves out a portion. The top ten clones hold about 0.41% of a sample with more than 2,000,000 clones, approximately 95% of them seen once. This receptor was obtained from a man aged 18-30 years in good health. Some clones in this sample may be carry-over from other donors' samples. V and J are TRBV18 and TRBJ2-7; 11 nucleotides line up with TRBD1. The specimen sequenced was naive CD4+ T cells from PBMCs. Subset specified: CD45RA+ positively selected. CDR3 amino acids: CASSPLAPGQGVEQYF. CDR3 DNA sequence: TGTGCCAGCTCACCTCTGGCCCCGGGACAGGGGGTTGAGCAGTACTTC.